The entry below gives a single TCR beta chain sequence along with its context. V dropped 6 bases and J dropped 4 bases, with 13 bases sitting between them. Germline CDR1 and CDR2: LNHDA and SQIVND (reference sequence). This CDR3 comprises 14 residues. These data come from a study of shared T cell receptors in the human thymus. The protocol was immunoSEQ multiplex PCR, while the TCRdb copy is restricted to in-frame clones and leaves out a portion. The sample lists 500,000 to 750,000 clones, approximately 87% occurring once. These data were also filed under a second study, of human thymus T cells.

This sequence originates from a boy in the first two years of life with a congenital heart defect. Source material: thymocytes. The chain combines TRBV19 with TRBJ1-3; D gene uncertain. The CDR3 here is CASRPSRIGNTIYF. The CDR3 nucleotides read TGTGCCAGTAGGCCCAGTCGAATCGGAAACACCATATATTTT.